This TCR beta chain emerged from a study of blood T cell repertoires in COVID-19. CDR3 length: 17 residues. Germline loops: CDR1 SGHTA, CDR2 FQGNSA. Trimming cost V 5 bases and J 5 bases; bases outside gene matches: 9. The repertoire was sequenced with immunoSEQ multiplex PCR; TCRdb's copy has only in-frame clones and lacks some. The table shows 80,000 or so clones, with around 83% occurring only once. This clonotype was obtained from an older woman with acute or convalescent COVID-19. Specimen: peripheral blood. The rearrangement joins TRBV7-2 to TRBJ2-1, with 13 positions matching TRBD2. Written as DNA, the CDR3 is TGTGCCAGCAGCCTAGGTCTGGGACTAGCGGGAAACAATGAGCAGTTCTTC. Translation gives CASSLGLGLAGNNEQFF.